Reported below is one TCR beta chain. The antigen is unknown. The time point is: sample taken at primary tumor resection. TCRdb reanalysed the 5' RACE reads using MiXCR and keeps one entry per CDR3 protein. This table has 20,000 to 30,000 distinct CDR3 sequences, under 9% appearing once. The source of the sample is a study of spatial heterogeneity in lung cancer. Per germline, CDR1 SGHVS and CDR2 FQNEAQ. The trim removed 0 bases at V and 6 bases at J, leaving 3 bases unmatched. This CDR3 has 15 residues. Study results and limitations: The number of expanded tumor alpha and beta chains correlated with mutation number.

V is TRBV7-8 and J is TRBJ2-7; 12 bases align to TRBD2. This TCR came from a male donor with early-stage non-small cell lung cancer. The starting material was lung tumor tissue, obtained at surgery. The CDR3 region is CASSLASGLAGEQYF. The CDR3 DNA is TGTGCCAGCAGCTTAGCGTCGGGACTAGCGGGCGAGCAGTACTTC.